This is a list of T cell receptor beta chains from one sample in a study of T cell repertoires in cytomegalovirus infection. One entry per CDR3 protein, called by TCRdb with MiXCR from the reads. In the table there are 510,000 or so distinct CDR3 sequences, more than 25% of which are singletons. Sample: PBMCs. The source is a human donor in good health (CMV status not recorded). Some clones in this sample may be carry-over from other donors' samples. Each CDR3 is given without its conserved first and last residue. The order of the fields is V gene, CDR3 protein.

TRBV7-8,ASSLGLAGPADTQY
TRBV4-1,ASSSRRRGTDTQY
TRBV18,ASSPSRDSPSYT
TRBV11-2,ASTQSATSLANVLT
TRBV7-2,ASSKLSGSSYNEQF
TRBV6-5,ASYGGTKDNEQF
TRBV15,ATSRGRSMGPQH
TRBV7-8,ASSLGRGSTGNTIY
TRBV7-9,ASSLDGFQPQH
TRBV11-1,ASSFGRGLDTQY
TRBV20-1,SAKSDEQF
TRBV20-1,SARGGQEPQH
TRBV6-1,ASDKGAAGNTIY
TRBV6-6,ASSRGQGASNYGYT
TRBV12-3/TRBV12-4,ASSLEPGQENTEAF
TRBV6-2/TRBV6-3,ASNWMTGVTDTQY
TRBV28,ASSVAPNSPLH
TRBV19,ASTATSGTDTQY
TRBV11-3,ASSGRGAKNIQY
TRBV6-1,ASKTGTVDYGYT
TRBV6-5,ASSYSMVGVSSTDTQY
TRBV20-1,SAPEAAGVGDTQY
TRBV7-2,ASSRGLALAEQF
TRBV12-3/TRBV12-4,ASARRDTGELF
TRBV7-3,ASSLEGAVAGELF
TRBV7-3,ASSLVGQGPYEQY
TRBV7-3,ASSYESNTEAF
TRBV7-9,ASSSGTSGSTDTQY
TRBV7-9,ASSAKGLAGGPGNEQF
TRBV7-9,ASSLVSSGKNEQF
TRBV5-1,ASRNPGPQETQY
TRBV12-3/TRBV12-4,ASSTYSEANYGYT
TRBV19,ASSSGQGKTQY
TRBV19,ASTGRGFGVRETQY
TRBV19,ASSEKIATGELF
TRBV3-1,ASSHPAAIQETQY
TRBV7-2,ASRRSRDATNTGELF
TRBV7-6,ASSLTRTGLDEQF
TRBV6-2/TRBV6-3,ASVATGTYEQY
TRBV7-2,ASSLTGAQRDTQY
TRBV27,ASSPGQFGNEKLF
TRBV7-9,AARGQSTEAF
TRBV7-9,ASSSNREQANVLT
TRBV14,ASSQDKLAVGF
TRBV20-1,SATKLVGTDTQY
TRBV12-3/TRBV12-4,ASSLIPTNYNEQF
TRBV4-3,ASSQGVLVSWSSGANVLT
TRBV4-1,ASSQDRSGRARDTQY
TRBV7-6,ASQTLVGTDTQY
TRBV19,ASSATGAPDTQY
TRBV28,ASSFPILGYGYT